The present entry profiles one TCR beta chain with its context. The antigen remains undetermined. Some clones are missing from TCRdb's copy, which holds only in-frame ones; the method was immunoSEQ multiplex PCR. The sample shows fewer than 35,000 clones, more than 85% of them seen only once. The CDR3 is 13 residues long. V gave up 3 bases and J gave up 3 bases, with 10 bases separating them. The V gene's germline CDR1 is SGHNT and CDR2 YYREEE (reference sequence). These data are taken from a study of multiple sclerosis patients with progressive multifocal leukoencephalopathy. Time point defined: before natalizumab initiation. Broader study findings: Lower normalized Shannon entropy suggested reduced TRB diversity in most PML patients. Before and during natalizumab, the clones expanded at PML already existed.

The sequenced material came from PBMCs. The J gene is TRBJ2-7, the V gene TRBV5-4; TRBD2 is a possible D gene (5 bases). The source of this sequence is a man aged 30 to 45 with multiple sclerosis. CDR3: CASSWKRGYEQYF. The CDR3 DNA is TGTGCCAGCAGCTGGAAACGGGGCTACGAGCAGTACTTC. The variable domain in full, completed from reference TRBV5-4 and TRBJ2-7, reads ETGVTQSPTHLIKTRGQQVTLRCSSQSGHNTVSWYQQALGQGPQFIFQYYREEENGRGNFPPRFSGLQFPNYSSELNVNALELDDSALYLCASSWKRGYEQYFGPGTRLTVT.